This is a list of T cell receptor beta chains from one sample in a study of regulatory T cells in long-lasting Graves disease. TCRdb reprocessed the multiplex PCR reads with MiXCR, giving one entry per CDR3 protein. The sample lists 350,000 to 500,000 distinct CDR3 sequences; around 15% were seen once. These same data were also listed under a study on T cells in Graves' hyperthyroidism and ophthalmopathy.

The input for sequencing was peripheral blood mononuclear cells (PBMCs), taken at new diagnosis, from a patient treated with antithyroid drugs. Source of these receptors: a woman aged 18-35 years with Graves disease. Each CDR3 is given with its conserved first and last residue. D genes are given only for firm matches. Rows give clone size only sometimes, using once, few, many, or a class for an expanded clone.

V: TRBV3-1; J: TRBJ1-6; size: many; D: .; CDR3: CASSTQREPNSPLHF; DNA: TGTGCCAGCAGCACTCAACGGGAGCCCAATTCACCCCTCCACTTT
V: TRBV7-3; J: TRBJ2-1; size: .; D: .; CDR3: CASILTRERAGSYNEQLF; DNA: TGTGCCAGCATACTCACCCGGGAACGGGCAGGCTCCTACAATGAGCAGCTCTTC
V: TRBV11-2; J: TRBJ2-7; size: .; D: TRBD2; CDR3: CASSFLAGAGYEQYF; DNA: TGTGCCAGCAGCTTCCTAGCGGGAGCCGGCTACGAGCAGTACTTC
V: TRBV20-1; J: TRBJ2-7; size: many; D: TRBD2; CDR3: CSARPSGTSGYEQYF; DNA: TGCAGTGCTAGACCATCCGGGACTAGCGGGTACGAGCAGTACTTC
V: TRBV20-1; J: TRBJ2-7; size: many; D: .; CDR3: CSARVEGALYEQYF; DNA: TGCAGTGCTAGAGTTGAAGGGGCTTTGTACGAGCAGTACTTC
V: TRBV7-2; J: TRBJ2-7; size: few; D: .; CDR3: CASSSPGALHEQYF; DNA: TGTGCCAGCAGCTCCCCTGGGGCCCTCCACGAGCAGTACTTC
V: TRBV20-1; J: TRBJ2-1; size: many; D: TRBD1; CDR3: CSARKGARNEQFF; DNA: TGCAGTGCTAGAAAGGGGGCCCGAAATGAGCAGTTCTTC
V: TRBV7-9; J: TRBJ2-1; size: few; D: .; CDR3: CASSLLGGAPGSEQFF; DNA: TGTGCCAGCAGCTTACTCGGAGGAGCCCCGGGATCTGAGCAGTTCTTC
V: TRBV12-3/TRBV12-4; J: TRBJ2-3; size: many; D: TRBD2; CDR3: CASSTGLAGVGTDTQYF; DNA: TGTGCCAGCAGCACGGGACTAGCGGGAGTCGGCACAGATACGCAGTATTTT
V: TRBV12-3/TRBV12-4; J: TRBJ1-6; size: .; D: .; CDR3: CASTGGQSSPLHF; DNA: TGTGCCAGCACCGGGGGGCAATCTTCACCCCTCCACTTT
V: TRBV12-3/TRBV12-4; J: TRBJ2-5; size: few; D: TRBD1; CDR3: CASRPVTGGTQYF; DNA: TGTGCCAGCAGACCCGTGACAGGGGGCACCCAGTACTTC
V: TRBV28; J: TRBJ2-7; size: .; D: TRBD2; CDR3: CASSGGDVYEQYF; DNA: TGTGCCAGCAGTGGGGGGGACGTCTACGAGCAGTACTTC
V: TRBV20-1; J: TRBJ2-2; size: many; D: TRBD2; CDR3: CSARPSGTSAGELFF; DNA: TGCAGTGCTAGACCCTCCGGGACTAGCGCCGGGGAGCTGTTTTTT
V: TRBV28; J: TRBJ1-5; size: many; D: .; CDR3: CASSSGRQSNQPQHF; DNA: TGTGCCAGCAGTTCGGGACGGCAGAGCAATCAGCCCCAGCATTTT
V: TRBV2; J: TRBJ2-5; size: many; D: .; CDR3: CASSGISGGGETQYF; DNA: TGTGCCAGCAGTGGTATCTCGGGGGGCGGAGAGACCCAGTACTTC
V: TRBV18; J: TRBJ2-5; size: few; D: .; CDR3: CASSPKSIETQYF; DNA: TGTGCCAGCTCACCAAAAAGTATTGAGACCCAGTACTTC
V: TRBV11-2; J: TRBJ1-6; size: many; D: TRBD1; CDR3: CASSKGQGAGSPLHF; DNA: TGTGCCAGCAGCAAGGGACAGGGTGCGGGATCACCCCTCCACTTT